The source of this T cell receptor (beta chain) is a study of T cell repertoires in cytomegalovirus infection. Background on the study: Matching HLA type and CMV infection were both indicated by public TCR beta signatures. Overall study results and limits: People with CMV and the relevant HLA were identified by cumulative public TCR beta family frequency. The ex vivo response showed dominance by HLA-C-restricted CMV-specific TCR beta clonotypes.

Germline V lookup: CDR1 LNHDA, CDR2 SQIVND (reference sequence). The CDR3 extends over 17 amino acids. V was cut by 0 bases and J by 4 bases, with 18 bases left in between. A remark on this clonotype: Its antigen is not known.

Each CDR3 protein is one row after TCRdb ran MiXCR on the reads. The table lists 200,000 to 300,000 distinct CDR3 sequences, 9% to 15% of them singletons. The chain employs TRBV19 and TRBJ1-2; tentatively, D is TRBD1 (5 bases). Material for sequencing was PBMCs. This receptor was obtained from a human donor in good health (CMV status not recorded). Some clones in this sample may be carry-over from other donors' samples. The CDR3 sequence: CASSIDPVGAGLYGYTF. In DNA form, the CDR3 reads TGTGCCAGTAGTATAGATCCCGTCGGGGCGGGGCTCTATGGCTACACCTTC.